These 15 T cell receptor beta chains were all obtained from the same sample, sequenced in a study of identical twins. TCRdb re-called the 5' RACE reads through MiXCR, storing one row per CDR3 protein. The sample comprises under 350,000 distinct CDR3 sequences, 7.5% to 9.5% of which are singletons, and approximately 7% rests with the top ten. The data also belong to a second study, concerning yellow fever vaccine responses in identical twins.

Sequencing used CD8+ T cells sorted from blood. The receptors were sampled from a woman younger than 30 in good health.

This clonotype was counted only a few times. The chain uses TRBV4-3 and TRBJ2-3; the D is unclear. CDR3 length: 17 amino acids. Trimming removed 0 bases at V and 6 bases at J, with 19 bases between. CDR1 is LGHNA and CDR2 is YSLEER in the germline V gene. CDR3 bases: TGCGCCAGCAGCCAAGAGCCCGTTGGACCTCCGGCGGATACGCAGTATTTT. Translation gives CASSQEPVGPPADTQYF.

The table lists this clonotype with many counts. This chain joins TRBV14 and TRBJ2-7, with TRBD2 identical over 9 bases. Germline trimming cut 2 bases from V and 2 bases from J; bases unmatched to any gene: 7. The CDR3 totals 16 residues. Germline CDR1 reads SGHDN; CDR2 reads FVKESK. The CDR3 here is CASSQPSGGNPYEQYF. CDR3 coding DNA: TGTGCCAGCAGCCAACCGAGCGGGGGGAACCCCTACGAGCAGTACTTC.

This clonotype has a count of ten or more. This chain uses TRBV11-2 with TRBJ2-3; 8 bases match TRBD2. Germline trimming cut 4 bases from V and 4 bases from J; bases unmatched to any gene: 19. The germline gives CDR1 SGHAT, CDR2 FQNNGV. The CDR3 is 19 residues long. The CDR3 coding sequence is TGTGCCAGCAGCTCCCCATCTGCCCCTTCAGCGGGAGTCCCAGATACGCAGTATTTT. The encoded protein is CASSSPSAPSAGVPDTQYF.

This clonotype was counted ten times or more. The chain uses TRBV29-1 and TRBJ1-2; the D is unclear. V lost 6 bases, J lost 7 bases, and 12 bases lay in between. Germline loops: CDR1 SQVTM, CDR2 ANQGSEA. This CDR3 has 11 amino acids. CDR3 nucleotide sequence: TGCAGCGTCGCGACGGAGGGTGGCTACACCTTC. Residues: CSVATEGGYTF.

The table lists this clonotype with a few counts. The rearrangement uses TRBV7-9 and TRBJ1-6, with 10 bases that match TRBD1. The CDR3 extends over 16 amino acids. The junction had 7 bases not matched to a gene; V was cut back by 5 bases and J by 6 bases. Germline-derived CDR1 and CDR2 are SEHNR and FQNEAQ (reference sequence). The CDR3 protein is CASSHPGTGVNSPLHF. The CDR3 DNA follows: TGTGCCAGCAGCCACCCCGGGACAGGGGTTAATTCACCCCTCCACTTT.

The chain joins TRBV2 to TRBJ2-1; 9 bases align to TRBD2. The V gene's germline CDR1 is SNHLY and CDR2 FYNNEI. CDR3 size: 18 residues. V lost 7 bases, J lost 0 bases, and 13 bases stayed unmatched. The CDR3 loop reads CASTQGPLAGPSYNEQFF. CDR3 nucleotides: TGTGCCAGCACCCAAGGGCCCCTAGCGGGGCCCTCCTACAATGAGCAGTTCTTC.

This chain links TRBV4-3 with TRBJ1-2, with 10 bases identical to TRBD1. The CDR3 is 14 amino acids. The V gene's germline CDR1 is LGHNA and CDR2 YSLEER. After removal of 1 base from V and 8 bases from J, the junction contained 4 bases not matched to a gene. CDR3 region: CASSQGQGAGGYTF. The CDR3 region has the DNA TGCGCCAGCAGCCAAGGACAGGGGGCGGGCGGCTACACCTTC.

This clonotype occurred a few times. The V and J genes are TRBV2 and TRBJ2-5; D may be TRBD2 (5 bases). The CDR3 has 13 residues. The germline CDR1 and CDR2 sequences are SNHLY and FYNNEI. The V end lost 3 bases, the J end lost 4 bases, and 9 bases lay between the germline ends. CDR3 amino acids: CASSDYRGETQYF. CDR3 in DNA: TGTGCCAGCAGTGATTATCGGGGAGAGACCCAGTACTTC.

This clonotype was observed a few times. This CDR3 reads CASSEGDRGSYEQYF. CDR3 nucleotides: TGTGCCAGCAGTGAAGGGGACCGAGGTTCCTACGAGCAGTACTTC. V usage is TRBV2 and J usage is TRBJ2-7; D may match TRBD1 or TRBD2 (5 bases each). Germline V gene lookup returns CDR1 SNHLY and CDR2 FYNNEI. The V end was cut by 1 base, the J end by 1 base, with 11 bases between. The CDR3 runs 15 residues.

Many counts were recorded for this clonotype. The rearrangement uses TRBV15 and TRBJ2-3, with D perhaps matching TRBD1 (6 bases). The V gene's germline CDR1 is LNHNV and CDR2 YYDKDF (reference sequence). V was pared by 3 bases and J by 6 bases, with 10 bases between. The CDR3 is 13 residues long. The CDR3 sequence is CATSSAGVDTQYF. Written as DNA, the CDR3 is TGTGCCACCAGCAGCGCAGGGGTGGATACGCAGTATTTT.

This clonotype was found many times. The CDR3, as DNA: TGTGCCAGCAGTGGAACCACACAAGAGACCCAGTACTTC. Translation gives CASSGTTQETQYF. V and J are TRBV6-2 or TRBV6-3 and TRBJ2-5; D gene ambiguous. The V gene's germline CDR1 is MNHEY and CDR2 SVGEGT. The CDR3 runs to 13 residues. The V and J ends lost 5 bases and 2 bases respectively, with 9 bases between them.

This clonotype was seen a handful of times. The gene calls are TRBV20-1 and TRBJ2-5, with 13 bases matching TRBD2. Trimming took 3 bases from V and 2 from J; bases not matched to a gene: 12. The CDR3 spans 18 residues. The germline CDR1 and CDR2 sequences are DFQATT and SNEGSKA (reference sequence). As DNA, the CDR3 is TGCAGTGCTAGGAAAGATCGGACTAGCGGGAGACGGCAAGAGACCCAGTACTTC. Its translation: CSARKDRTSGRRQETQYF.

J is TRBJ1-2 and V is TRBV10-3; unclear D gene. V lost 8 bases to trimming and J lost 1 base, with 14 bases between them. The CDR3 runs 14 residues. From germline, CDR1 is ENHRY and CDR2 SYGVKD. The CDR3, as DNA: TGTGCCATCTATGTGGAGACGTTTAACTATGGCTACACCTTC. It codes for CAIYVETFNYGYTF.

This sequence joins TRBV27 and TRBJ2-5; 10 bases are a match to TRBD2. V lost 3 bases to trimming and J lost 4 bases; unmatched junction nucleotides: 8. The V gene's germline CDR1 is MNHEY and CDR2 SMNVEV (reference sequence). The CDR3 runs to 16 residues. For the CDR3, the DNA is TGTGCCAGCAGTTTCGCAAGCGGGAGGGCCCGAGAGACCCAGTACTTC. Its protein product is CASSFASGRARETQYF.

This clonotype was detected only a few times. V gene TRBV3-1 combines with J gene TRBJ2-3, with 7 bases fitting TRBD1. J lost 0 bases, V lost 2 bases, and 8 bases had no gene match. The germline CDR1 and CDR2 sequences are LGHDT and YNNKEL (reference sequence). The CDR3 totals 17 residues. The CDR3 loop reads CASSQLGTAESTDTQYF. The CDR3 coding sequence is TGTGCCAGCAGCCAATTAGGGACAGCAGAGAGCACAGATACGCAGTATTTT.